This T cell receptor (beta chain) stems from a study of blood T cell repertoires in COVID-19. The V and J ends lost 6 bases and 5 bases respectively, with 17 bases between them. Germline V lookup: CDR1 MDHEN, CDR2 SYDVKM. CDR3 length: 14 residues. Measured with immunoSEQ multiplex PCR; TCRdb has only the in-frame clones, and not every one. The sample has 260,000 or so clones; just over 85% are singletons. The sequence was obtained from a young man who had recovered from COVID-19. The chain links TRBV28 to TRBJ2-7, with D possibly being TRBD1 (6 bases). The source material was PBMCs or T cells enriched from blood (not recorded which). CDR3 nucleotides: TGTGCCAGCAGGAGAGACACAGGGAGCCACGAGCAGTACTTC. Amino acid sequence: CASRRDTGSHEQYF.